The 17 T cell receptor beta chains reported below all come from one sample, sequenced in a study of blood T cell repertoires in COVID-19. Measured with immunoSEQ multiplex PCR; TCRdb has only the in-frame clones, and not every one. The sample carries just over 150,000 clones, approximately 82% recorded once. What was sequenced was peripheral blood. These receptors were taken from a woman between 45 and 65 years old with acute or convalescent COVID-19.

The chain is built from TRBV7-6 and TRBJ1-4; a weak D match, TRBD1 (5 bases). Germline-derived CDR1 and CDR2 are SGHVS and FNYEAQ. The CDR3 is 16 residues long. V lost 1 base to trimming and J lost 1 base, with 10 bases between them. The CDR3 region is CASSLEGRETNEKLFF. CDR3 coding DNA: TGTGCCAGCAGCTTAGAGGGGAGGGAAACTAATGAAAAACTGTTTTTT. The variable domain in full, with the rest retrieved from reference TRBV7-6 and TRBJ1-4, is GAGVSQSPRYKVTKRGQDVALRCDPISGHVSLYWYRQALGQGPEFLTYFNYEAQQDKSGLPNDRFSAERPEGSISTLTIQRTEQRDSAMYRCASSLEGRETNEKLFFGSGTQLSVL.

The chain has TRBV6-6 and TRBJ2-1; 7 bases match TRBD2. Germline V gene lookup returns CDR1 MNHNY and CDR2 SVGAGI (reference sequence). The CDR3 is 16 residues long. Trimming took 6 bases from V and 1 from J; bases not matched to a gene: 9. DNA for the CDR3: TGTGCCAGCAGGCGACTAGCCCCCGGTTCCTACAATGAGCAGTTCTTC. This encodes CASRRLAPGSYNEQFF.

The V gene is TRBV7-2, the J gene TRBJ1-6; the match to TRBD1 covers 7 bases. The germline V gene encodes CDR1 SGHTA and CDR2 FQGNSA. Trimming removed 4 bases from V and 6 bases from J; junction bases left unmatched: 3. The CDR3 has 14 amino acids. Here the CDR3 reads CASSSTGPNSPLHF. The CDR3 nucleotides read TGTGCCAGCAGCTCGACAGGGCCTAATTCACCCCTCCACTTT.

The V call is TRBV7-9, the J call TRBJ1-1, with D possibly being TRBD1 (5 bases). Trimming pared 4 bases from V and 2 bases from J, leaving 17 bases between. The germline V gene encodes CDR1 SEHNR and CDR2 FQNEAQ (reference sequence). This CDR3 region has 16 residues. CDR3 bases: TGTGCCAGCAGCTCCCCCTTAGGAAGGGGAAACACTGAAGCTTTCTTT. As protein: CASSSPLGRGNTEAFF.

This sequence joins TRBV3-1 (or the pseudogene TRBV3-2) and TRBJ1-1; TRBD1 is a possible D gene (6 bases). V was pared by 3 bases and J by 1 base, with 15 bases between. The CDR3 length is 16 residues. CDR1 and CDR2 from the germline V gene are LGHDT and YNNKEL (reference sequence). Here the CDR3 DNA reads TGTGCCAGCAGCCAGGGGGCAATTAATTGGAACACTGAAGCTTTCTTT. Translated: CASSQGAINWNTEAFF.

The genes are TRBV28 and TRBJ1-6; tentative D call: TRBD1 (6 bases). Germline CDR1 MDHEN, CDR2 SYDVKM. The CDR3 runs to 17 residues. Trimming removed 8 bases at V and 8 bases at J, with 25 bases between. The CDR3, as DNA: TGTGCCAGCCTCCCGGCAGGGGATAGTCTTTTGGATTCACCCCTCCACTTT. As protein: CASLPAGDSLLDSPLHF.

The chain employs TRBV18 and TRBJ2-7; possible D gene TRBD2, 6 bases. This CDR3 is built from 15 residues. Per the germline V gene, CDR1 is KGHSH and CDR2 is LQKENI. V shed 3 bases and J shed 2 bases, with 14 bases lying between them. CDR3 DNA: TGTGCCAGCTCACCTTCAATGGGGGGTACCTACGAGCAGTACTTC. Translated: CASSPSMGGTYEQYF.

The chain combines TRBV6-1 with TRBJ2-4; 8 bases line up with TRBD2. CDR3 length: 15 residues. V shed 1 base and J 8 bases; nucleotides not matched to a gene: 7. In germline, CDR1 is MNHNS, CDR2 SASEGT. The DNA for the CDR3 is TGTGCCAGCAGTGAAGACCAGCGGGGGTGGGACATTCAGTACTTC. Translating it yields CASSEDQRGWDIQYF.

This rearrangement joins TRBV7-2 to TRBJ1-4; 7 nucleotides match TRBD1. After removal of 5 bases from V and 4 bases from J, the junction contained 7 bases not matched to a gene. This CDR3 comprises 15 residues. Per the germline V gene, CDR1 is SGHTA and CDR2 is FQGNSA. CDR3: CASSPGTVNNEKLFF. The CDR3, as DNA: TGTGCCAGCAGCCCAGGGACAGTTAATAATGAAAAACTGTTTTTT.

The chain recombines TRBV10-3 with TRBJ1-3; D possibly corresponds to TRBD1 (6 bases). CDR1 is ENHRY and CDR2 is SYGVKD in the germline V gene. V was cut by 4 bases and J by 0 bases, with 7 bases left in between. This CDR3 is 14 amino acids long. CDR3 in amino acids: CAISVTGSGNTIYF. In DNA form, the CDR3 reads TGTGCCATCAGTGTGACAGGCTCTGGAAACACCATATATTTT.

This clone was recorded a few times. This chain links TRBV7-6 with TRBJ1-4, with TRBD1 matching over 9 bases. Germline CDR1 SGHVS, CDR2 FNYEAQ. The CDR3 is 20 residues long. The V segment lost 5 bases and the J segment 7 bases; nucleotides outside the gene matches: 23. CDR3 amino acids: CASSNSIGRTGAGPSEKLFF. CDR3 nucleotides: TGTGCCAGCAGCAATAGCATTGGTCGGACAGGGGCAGGTCCCTCTGAAAAACTGTTTTTT.

This chain joins TRBV4-3 and TRBJ1-2; 8 bases align to TRBD1. After removal of 4 bases from V and 8 bases from J, the junction contained 9 bases not matched to a gene. CDR3 length equals 14 residues. Germline V gene lookup returns CDR1 LGHNA and CDR2 YSLEER. The CDR3 reads CASSLDGQGEGYTF. As DNA, the CDR3 is TGCGCCAGCAGCCTGGATGGACAGGGTGAAGGCTACACCTTC.

The chain is built from TRBV9 and TRBJ2-2; 11 bases are a match to TRBD2. Germline V gene data show CDR1 as SGDLS and CDR2 as YYNGEE. CDR3 length equals 18 residues. With V trimmed by 3 bases and J by 4 bases, 11 bases remained unmatched. The CDR3 DNA sequence: TGTGCCAGCAGCGACGGGGGATTAGCGGGAGGGCTCACCGGGGAGCTGTTTTTT. Its protein product is CASSDGGLAGGLTGELFF.

This clone was detected once. The CDR3 coding sequence is TGTGCCATCAGTGATGGGGGGGCCTACGAGCAGTACTTC. Amino acids: CAISDGGAYEQYF. The chain couples TRBV10-3 to TRBJ2-7, with 7 positions matching TRBD2. The V segment lost 3 bases and the J segment 2 bases; nucleotides outside the gene matches: 1. The CDR3 runs 13 residues. The germline gives CDR1 ENHRY, CDR2 SYGVKD.

The V call is TRBV27, the J call TRBJ2-1, with TRBD2 matching 9 bases. With V trimmed by 3 bases and J by 5 bases, 11 bases remained unmatched. CDR1 is MNHEY, CDR2 SMNVEV, per germline (reference sequence). The CDR3 loop spans 17 amino acids. The CDR3 is CASSFTPLSGSDNEQFF. CDR3 DNA: TGTGCCAGCAGTTTTACCCCCCTTAGCGGGAGTGACAATGAGCAGTTCTTC.

This chain joins TRBV7-2 and TRBJ1-2; 7 bases match TRBD1. This CDR3 contains 13 residues. Germline V gene data show CDR1 as SGHTA and CDR2 as FQGNSA. The V gene end was trimmed by 4 bases and the J gene end by 5 bases; junction bases not matched to a gene: 4. The CDR3 DNA reads as TGTGCCAGCAGCTCGGGACAGAGATATGGCTACACCTTC. Amino acid sequence: CASSSGQRYGYTF. Together with reference TRBV7-2 and TRBJ1-2, the CDR3 gives the full variable domain: GAGVSQSPSNKVTEKGKDVELRCDPISGHTALYWYRQSLGQGLEFLIYFQGNSAPDKSGLPSDRFSAERTGGSVSTLTIQRTQQEDSAVYLCASSSGQRYGYTFGSGTRLTVV.

The chain has TRBV5-1 and TRBJ1-1, with 8 positions matching TRBD1. Germline V gene sequence: CDR1 SGHRS, CDR2 YFSETQ. The CDR3 loop spans 14 amino acids. Unmatched junction bases numbered 5, after V lost 2 bases and J lost 5 bases. CDR3 loop: CASSFFWTGTEAFF. CDR3 bases: TGCGCCAGCAGCTTCTTTTGGACAGGGACTGAAGCTTTCTTT.